Shown below are 24 T cell receptor beta chains from a single sample sequenced in a study of T cell changes during pregnancy in multiple sclerosis (dated by TCRdb to the late 2010s). The protocol used for the library was the immunoSEQ multiplex PCR assay. In TCRdb, the immuneACCESS table is reduced to in-frame sequences with V and J assigned. These tables do not hold every clone; where another copy was compared, an unresolved V gene accounts for under half, and the others remain unexplained. The sample data list 70,000 or so clones, and about nine tenths of these were observed just once. The ten largest account for around 0.64% of the sample. This specimen consisted of peripheral blood, obtained in the third trimester of pregnancy. The receptors derive from a female donor in good health, enrolled as a control in a pregnancy study.

The chain recombines TRBV28 with TRBJ1-2; the match to TRBD1 covers 10 bases. The V segment lost 6 bases and the J segment 8 bases; nucleotides outside the gene matches: 15. Germline CDR1 is MDHEN and CDR2 is SYDVKM. CDR3 length: 16 amino acids. In nucleotides, the CDR3 is TGTGCCAGCAGCTCCTATACTGACAGGGGGCGCGACGGCTACACCTTC. This encodes CASSSYTDRGRDGYTF.

The CDR3 DNA sequence: TGTGCCAGCAGTTTCGAGGGCTACGAGCAGTACTTC. Protein: CASSFEGYEQYF. V is TRBV28 and J is TRBJ2-7; perhaps TRBD2 as D (5 bases). The germline V gene has CDR1 MDHEN and CDR2 SYDVKM. Trimming took off 3 bases at V and 3 bases at J, with 6 bases between the two ends. This CDR3 region has 12 residues.

This clone was found once. Written as DNA, the CDR3 is TGTGCCAGCAGTTTGGGAGGACGAAGCTCCTACGAGCAGTACTTC. Translation gives CASSLGGRSSYEQYF. The J gene is TRBJ2-7, the V gene TRBV27, with D possibly being TRBD2 (6 bases). Trimming removed 3 bases from V and 0 bases from J, with 12 bases in between. Germline assignment: CDR1 MNHEY and CDR2 SMNVEV (reference sequence). There are 15 residues in the CDR3.

The sample holds one count of this clone. V is TRBV7-2 and J is TRBJ1-4, with TRBD1 as a possible D gene (6 bases). CDR3 length: 13 residues. With 6 bases removed from V and 5 bases from J, the gap between germline ends came to 10 bases. Germline assignment: CDR1 SGHTA and CDR2 FQGNSA. This chain's CDR3 is CASRADSNEKLFF. The CDR3 DNA follows: TGTGCCAGCAGGGCGGACAGCAATGAAAAACTGTTTTTT.

The chain couples TRBV4-1 to TRBJ2-1; the D gene is possibly TRBD1 (6 bases). The V end was cut by 2 bases, the J end by 3 bases, with 8 bases between. This CDR3 has 14 residues. CDR1 and CDR2 (germline): MGHRA, YSYEKL. In DNA form, the CDR3 reads TGCGCCAGCAGCCAACAGGGGTTCTACAATGAGCAGTTCTTC. Protein sequence: CASSQQGFYNEQFF.

In its sample, this clone was seen once. The chain combines TRBV6-5 with TRBJ2-3, with a tentative D call TRBD1 (6 bases). V was cut by 0 bases and J by 8 bases, with 6 bases left in between. Germline CDR1 and CDR2: MNHEY and SVGAGI. The CDR3 runs to 12 residues. CDR3 loop: CASSYSRGTQYF. The CDR3, as DNA: TGTGCCAGCAGTTACTCCAGGGGTACGCAGTATTTT.

The chain couples TRBV5-8 to TRBJ2-7; TRBD1 matches 11 bases. The V gene end was trimmed by 0 bases and the J gene end by 7 bases; junction bases not matched to a gene: 12. Per germline, CDR1 SGHTS and CDR2 YDEGEE. The CDR3 extends over 17 amino acids. The CDR3 region is CASSLVRDRGGFEEQYF. Here the CDR3 DNA reads TGTGCCAGCAGCTTGGTCCGGGACAGGGGGGGATTTGAGGAGCAGTACTTC.

The chain recombines TRBV19 with TRBJ1-5; D is perhaps TRBD1 (5 bases). V dropped 9 bases and J dropped 4 bases, with 13 bases sitting between them. The germline CDR1 and CDR2 sequences are LNHDA and SQIVND (reference sequence). This CDR3 region has 13 residues. CDR3 bases: TGTGCCAGCCGTGGGGGGTTGAATCAGCCCCAGCATTTT. The encoded protein is CASRGGLNQPQHF.

This clone appeared a single time. The chain employs TRBV7-2 and TRBJ2-2; TRBD1 agrees at 7 bases. The CDR3 length is 14 residues. The J segment lost 4 bases and the V segment lost 5 bases, leaving 4 bases of the junction unmatched. Germline V gene lookup returns CDR1 SGHTA and CDR2 FQGNSA. The CDR3 loop is CASSRTGATGELFF. The DNA for the CDR3 is TGTGCCAGCAGCCGTACAGGGGCCACCGGGGAGCTGTTTTTT.

V and J are TRBV30 and TRBJ2-7, with TRBD2 as a possible D gene (7 bases). This CDR3 contains 13 residues. The germline V gene encodes CDR1 GTSNPN and CDR2 SVGIG (reference sequence). Deletions cut 0 bases from V and 9 bases from J, with 15 bases between. Here the CDR3 DNA reads TGTGCCTGGAGTGTGGGTCGGGGGGCCGGGCAGTACTTC. This codes for CAWSVGRGAGQYF. Full variable domain (rest looked up from reference TRBV30 and TRBJ2-7): SQTIHQWPATLVQPVGSPLSLECTVEGTSNPNLYWYRQAAGRGLQLLFYSVGIGQISSEVPQNLSASRPQDRQFILSSKKLLLSDSGFYLCAWSVGRGAGQYFGPGTRLTVT.

The chain has TRBV5-6 and TRBJ1-2; D ambiguous. Between the trimmed V and J ends, which lost 0 bases and 2 bases, there was a span of 5 bases. Germline V gives CDR1 SGHDT, CDR2 YYEEEE. The CDR3 runs to 13 residues. In DNA, the CDR3 is TGTGCCAGCAGCTTGGAACTGAACTATGGCTACACCTTC. This gives the protein CASSLELNYGYTF.

The V call is TRBV19, the J call TRBJ2-3, with 11 bases identical to TRBD1. The CDR3 covers 17 residues. Trimming took 5 bases from V and 2 from J; bases not matched to a gene: 9. Germline CDR1 and CDR2: LNHDA and SQIVND (reference sequence). CDR3 DNA sequence: TGTGCCAGTAGTCCAGGACAGGGGGCCTCGAACACAGATACGCAGTATTTT. Translated: CASSPGQGASNTDTQYF.

The chain recombines TRBV5-5 with TRBJ2-7, with D unresolved. The CDR3 spans 15 residues. V was clipped by 4 bases and J by 3 bases, with 17 bases between them. The germline V gene encodes CDR1 SGHKS and CDR2 YYEKEE (reference sequence). As DNA, the CDR3 is TGTGCCAGCAGCGATTCCCCGAATAACTTCTACGAGCAGTACTTC. Its protein is CASSDSPNNFYEQYF.

The chain couples TRBV6-1 to TRBJ1-5; TRBD1 agrees at 7 bases. V gave up 6 bases and J gave up 0 bases; unmatched junction bases: 2. In germline, CDR1 is MNHNS, CDR2 SASEGT. CDR3 length equals 14 residues. The CDR3 DNA is TGTGCCAGCAGACAGGGGAATAGCAATCAGCCCCAGCATTTT. This gives the protein CASRQGNSNQPQHF.

The chain couples TRBV7-9 to TRBJ1-2, with TRBD1 matching 9 bases. The CDR3 has 13 residues. Looked up from germline, CDR1 is SEHNR and CDR2 is FQNEAQ (reference sequence). The J segment lost 6 bases and the V segment lost 1 base, leaving 0 bases of the junction unmatched. In DNA, the CDR3 is TGTGCCAGCAGCTTAGGGACAGGGGATGGCTACACCTTC. Translating gives CASSLGTGDGYTF.

The chain has TRBV7-2 and TRBJ2-1, with 7 bases matching TRBD1. Losses at the gene ends were 1 base for V and 3 bases for J; bases not matched to a gene: 12. This CDR3 has 18 residues. Germline V gives CDR1 SGHTA, CDR2 FQGNSA. The CDR3 spells CASSLEFSGQGDYNEQFF. In nucleotides, the CDR3 is TGTGCCAGCAGCTTAGAGTTTAGTGGGCAGGGGGACTACAATGAGCAGTTCTTC.

The chain couples TRBV15 to TRBJ2-1, with TRBD1 identical over 10 bases. V dropped 1 base and J dropped 2; count of bases not matched to a gene: 2. CDR1 LNHNV and CDR2 YYDKDF come from the germline V gene (reference sequence). The CDR3 is 16 residues long. The CDR3, as DNA: TGTGCCACCAGCAGAGCCGACAGGGGGCCCTACAATGAGCAGTTCTTC. It encodes CATSRADRGPYNEQFF.

J is TRBJ1-2 and V is TRBV6-5; TRBD1 agrees at 7 bases. With 6 bases clipped from V and 5 bases from J, the junction kept 9 bases outside the gene matches. CDR1 and CDR2 from the germline V gene are MNHEY and SVGAGI. This CDR3 is 14 amino acids long. CDR3 sequence reads: CASRRDSAAYGYTF. The CDR3 nucleotides are TGTGCCAGCAGAAGGGACAGCGCCGCGTATGGCTACACCTTC.

The rearrangement links TRBV4-3 to TRBJ2-1; D possibly corresponds to TRBD1 (6 bases). The germline CDR1 and CDR2 sequences are LGHNA and YSLEER. The CDR3 sequence is 15 residues long. The V gene lost 0 bases and the J gene lost 8 bases, with 14 bases spanning the gap. This CDR3 is CASSQDKQGFYEQFF. DNA of the CDR3: TGCGCCAGCAGCCAAGATAAACAGGGTTTCTATGAGCAGTTCTTC.

The rearrangement uses TRBV5-1 and TRBJ2-7; 9 bases are a match to TRBD1. Germline V gives CDR1 SGHRS, CDR2 YFSETQ. The CDR3 runs 14 residues. V gave up 0 bases and J gave up 5 bases; unmatched junction bases: 3. The CDR3 region is CASSLGQGENEQYF. Written as DNA, the CDR3 is TGCGCCAGCAGCTTGGGACAGGGGGAGAACGAGCAGTACTTC.

The rearrangement links TRBV5-4 to TRBJ2-5, with D possibly matching TRBD2 (7 bases). Germline lookup yields CDR1 SGHNT and CDR2 YYREEE (reference sequence). This CDR3 comprises 13 residues. V was cut by 4 bases and J by 4 bases, with 11 bases left in between. CDR3 loop: CASSARGGETQYF. DNA for the CDR3: TGTGCCAGCAGCGCGAGGGGGGGAGAGACCCAGTACTTC. Supplemented by reference TRBV5-4 and TRBJ2-5, the full variable domain reads ETGVTQSPTHLIKTRGQQVTLRCSSQSGHNTVSWYQQALGQGPQFIFQYYREEENGRGNFPPRFSGLQFPNYSSELNVNALELDDSALYLCASSARGGETQYFGPGTRLLVL.

This chain uses TRBV7-8 with TRBJ2-7, with D maybe TRBD1 (6 bases). In germline, CDR1 is SGHVS, CDR2 FQNEAQ. This CDR3 is 17 amino acids long. V lost 3 bases, J lost 3 bases, and 21 bases lay in between. CDR3 amino acids: CASSFSALTGTSYEQYF. CDR3 in DNA: TGTGCCAGCAGCTTCTCTGCCCTTACAGGGACGAGCTACGAGCAGTACTTC.

The J gene is TRBJ2-5, the V gene TRBV12-5, with D tentatively TRBD2 (6 bases). The CDR3 is 14 amino acids. Trimming left V 1 base short and J 0 bases short, with 6 bases between. Germline CDR1 LGHNT, CDR2 FRNRAP. CDR3: CASGLGDYQETQYF. The CDR3 coding sequence is TGTGCTAGTGGTTTGGGGGACTACCAAGAGACCCAGTACTTC.

There are a few counts of this clone. The CDR3 nucleotides are TGTGCCAGCAGTGATCTACAGGGGAACACTGAAGCTTTCTTT. It is translated as CASSDLQGNTEAFF. The J gene is TRBJ1-1, the V gene TRBV6-5, with a weak D call TRBD1 (6 bases). V lost 5 bases, J lost 1 base, and 11 bases lay in between. Germline V gene data show CDR1 as MNHEY and CDR2 as SVGAGI. This CDR3 region has 14 residues.